This TCR beta chain was obtained from a study of cytomegalovirus exposure and HLA in healthy donors. About this clone: Its target is unknown.

Overall study findings and caveats: A later analysis linked a missense DCLRE1C variant to TCR beta V- and J-gene trimming. In a later analysis, a genetic analysis reported fewer productive-TCR N-insertions in an Asian-associated ancestry cluster than the cohort average.

Germline V lookup: CDR1 GTSNPN, CDR2 SVGIG (reference sequence). The CDR3 runs to 15 residues. Trimming pared 4 bases from V and 6 bases from J, leaving 22 bases between. PCR involved 60 Vbeta and 13 Jbeta primers. Using immunoSEQ multiplex PCR, the repertoire was profiled, and TCRdb retains in-frame clones only, with some absent. Of approximately 80,000 clones listed, about 69% are singletons. This clonotype originated in a woman between 35 and 50 years old in good health and CMV-seropositive. The sample consisted of PBMCs. This rearrangement joins TRBV30 to TRBJ2-7; TRBD2 is a possible D gene (6 bases). As DNA, the CDR3 is TGTGCCTGGAAAGAAGTTCAGGTGGCTAGCGTCGAGCAGTACTTC. This gives the protein CAWKEVQVASVEQYF.